This T cell receptor (beta chain) is from a study of blood T cell repertoires in COVID-19. The wider study: COVID-19 samples collected from the United States, Italy and Spain covered acute and convalescent phases. PBMCs, B-cell-depleted T cells, or T cells were the source of the cDNA or gDNA that made up the material.

Original processing notes: How many nucleated cells were present was estimated from reference gene primer amplification. The protocol was immunoSEQ multiplex PCR, while the TCRdb copy is restricted to in-frame clones and leaves out a portion. The D gene and trimming were derived from the DNA, and the V and J assignments and clone size from that table. Of 240,000 or so clones listed, approximately 86% were seen once; the top ten hold under 9%. This CDR3 comprises 16 residues. The ends were cut back, 0 bases at V and 4 bases at J, with 13 bases in the middle. Germline CDR1 SGHRS, CDR2 YFSETQ. This clone turned up a few times.

This TCR derives from an older woman with active or convalescent COVID-19. The genes are TRBV5-1 and TRBJ1-4; D unclear. The source material was peripheral blood. The DNA of the CDR3 is TGCGCCAGCAGCTTGGCCTTGCGGGAGGATAATGAAAAACTGTTTTTT. It is translated as CASSLALREDNEKLFF.